Listed below are T cell receptor beta chains from one sample, sequenced in a study of blood T cell repertoires in COVID-19. Data came from immunoSEQ multiplex PCR; TCRdb stores just in-frame clones and leaves some out. Among roughly 280,000 clones, 75% to 90% were seen once, and the ten largest hold less than 6%. Sequenced material: peripheral blood. The receptors shown here come from a man in his fifties or sixties who had recovered from COVID-19. The CDR3 runs from the conserved cysteine through the conserved F or W. Each record gives: J gene, V gene, clone size, D gene, CDR3 protein, CDR3 DNA. A D gene is named only where the DNA matches it firmly. Clone size, where shown, is once, few, many, or a class for clones that have expanded.

J gene: TRBJ2-2
V gene: TRBV2
clone size: NA
D gene: NA
CDR3 protein: CATKQGGSATGELFF
CDR3 DNA: TGTGCCACCAAGCAAGGCGGGTCTGCCACCGGGGAGCTGTTTTTT

J gene: TRBJ2-7
V gene: TRBV5-4
clone size: NA
D gene: TRBD1
CDR3 protein: CASSSKDRGVGNYEQYF
CDR3 DNA: TGTGCCAGCAGCTCCAAGGACAGGGGGGTTGGGAACTACGAGCAGTACTTC

J gene: TRBJ2-7
V gene: TRBV3-1/TRBV3-2
clone size: NA
D gene: NA
CDR3 protein: CASSQTRGGEQYF
CDR3 DNA: TGTGCCAGCAGCCAGACGAGGGGGGGAGAGCAGTACTTC

J gene: TRBJ2-5
V gene: TRBV18
clone size: NA
D gene: TRBD1
CDR3 protein: CASSIPRDRETQYF
CDR3 DNA: TGTGCCAGCTCAATACCCCGGGACAGGGAGACCCAGTACTTC

J gene: TRBJ1-1
V gene: TRBV5-1
clone size: NA
D gene: NA
CDR3 protein: CASKPVLNTEAFF
CDR3 DNA: TGCGCCAGCAAGCCGGTCTTGAACACTGAAGCTTTCTTT

J gene: TRBJ1-3
V gene: TRBV5-5
clone size: NA
D gene: NA
CDR3 protein: CASSLVSSISGNTIYF
CDR3 DNA: TGTGCCAGCAGCTTGGTCAGTTCGATCTCTGGAAACACCATATATTTT

J gene: TRBJ1-6
V gene: TRBV12-3/TRBV12-4
clone size: NA
D gene: NA
CDR3 protein: CASSTRERSPLHF
CDR3 DNA: TGTGCCAGCAGCACCCGGGAGAGGTCACCCCTCCACTTT

J gene: TRBJ2-2
V gene: TRBV7-3
clone size: NA
D gene: NA
CDR3 protein: CASSLTTGIGELFF
CDR3 DNA: TGTGCCAGCAGCTTAACAACAGGGATCGGGGAGCTGTTTTTT

J gene: TRBJ2-1
V gene: TRBV27
clone size: NA
D gene: NA
CDR3 protein: CASSSRRYNEQFF
CDR3 DNA: TGTGCCAGCAGTTCCCGCAGGTACAATGAGCAGTTCTTC

J gene: TRBJ2-7
V gene: TRBV2
clone size: NA
D gene: TRBD1
CDR3 protein: CASSSRGTGNTYEQYF
CDR3 DNA: TGTGCCAGCAGTTCGAGGGGGACAGGGAACACCTACGAGCAGTACTTC

J gene: TRBJ2-7
V gene: TRBV7-8
clone size: NA
D gene: NA
CDR3 protein: CASSLGLGVRSDEQYF
CDR3 DNA: TGTGCCAGCAGCTTAGGCCTAGGGGTCCGGAGCGACGAGCAGTACTTC

J gene: TRBJ1-1
V gene: TRBV18
clone size: NA
D gene: NA
CDR3 protein: CASSPPAGLGTEAFF
CDR3 DNA: TGTGCCAGCTCACCCCCGGCAGGGCTGGGAACTGAAGCTTTCTTT

J gene: TRBJ2-7
V gene: TRBV9
clone size: NA
D gene: TRBD2
CDR3 protein: CASSVAGLAVYEQYF
CDR3 DNA: TGTGCCAGCAGCGTAGCCGGGCTAGCGGTCTACGAGCAGTACTTC

J gene: TRBJ1-2
V gene: TRBV3-1/TRBV3-2
clone size: NA
D gene: NA
CDR3 protein: CASSLAGGVGYTF
CDR3 DNA: TGTGCCAGCAGCCTTGCGGGGGGAGTCGGCTACACCTTC

J gene: TRBJ1-2
V gene: TRBV19
clone size: NA
D gene: NA
CDR3 protein: CASKADPKYYGYTF
CDR3 DNA: TGTGCCAGTAAGGCGGATCCAAAATACTATGGCTACACCTTC

J gene: TRBJ2-6
V gene: TRBV7-3
clone size: NA
D gene: NA
CDR3 protein: CASTAGPASGANVLTF
CDR3 DNA: TGTGCCAGCACTGCGGGGCCGGCCTCTGGGGCCAACGTCCTGACTTTC

J gene: TRBJ2-5
V gene: TRBV7-2
clone size: few
D gene: TRBD2
CDR3 protein: CASSGVSGALQETQYF
CDR3 DNA: TGTGCCAGCAGCGGGGTTAGCGGGGCTTTACAAGAGACCCAGTACTTC

J gene: TRBJ2-2
V gene: TRBV19
clone size: NA
D gene: NA
CDR3 protein: CASSVEGVTGELFF
CDR3 DNA: TGTGCCAGTAGTGTCGAAGGAGTCACCGGGGAGCTGTTTTTT

J gene: TRBJ1-1
V gene: TRBV19
clone size: NA
D gene: NA
CDR3 protein: CASRPGRGGRNTEAFF
CDR3 DNA: TGTGCCAGTAGGCCCGGGAGGGGGGGTCGGAACACTGAAGCTTTCTTT

J gene: TRBJ1-2
V gene: TRBV19
clone size: NA
D gene: NA
CDR3 protein: CASSGDSYGRYGYTF
CDR3 DNA: TGTGCCAGTAGTGGCGACAGTTACGGACGGTATGGCTACACCTTC

J gene: TRBJ2-7
V gene: TRBV4-1
clone size: NA
D gene: NA
CDR3 protein: CASSQGPGYEQYF
CDR3 DNA: TGCGCCAGCAGCCAAGGCCCGGGCTACGAGCAGTACTTC

J gene: TRBJ2-2
V gene: TRBV12-3/TRBV12-4
clone size: NA
D gene: NA
CDR3 protein: CATLGGTGELFF
CDR3 DNA: TGTGCCACCCTAGGGGGCACCGGGGAGCTGTTTTTT